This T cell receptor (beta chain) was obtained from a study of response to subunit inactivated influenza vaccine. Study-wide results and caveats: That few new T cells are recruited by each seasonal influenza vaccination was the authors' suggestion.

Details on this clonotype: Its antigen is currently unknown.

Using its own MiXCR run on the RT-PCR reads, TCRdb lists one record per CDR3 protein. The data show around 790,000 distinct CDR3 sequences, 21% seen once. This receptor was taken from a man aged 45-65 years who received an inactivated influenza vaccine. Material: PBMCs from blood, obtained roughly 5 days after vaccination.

CDR3 nucleotides: TGTGCCAGCAGCTTAGTTAATTGGCTAGCGGGGGGCTCCGTGCAAGAGACCCAGTACTTC. This codes for CASSLVNWLAGGSVQETQYF. The chain links TRBV11-1 to TRBJ2-5; 11 positions match TRBD2. The CDR3 length is 20 residues. V shed 1 base and J 2 bases; nucleotides not matched to a gene: 15. Germline CDR1 reads SGHAT; CDR2 reads FQDESV (reference sequence).